This T cell receptor (beta chain) was recovered during a study of human T cells and chemical hapten exposure. This clonotype was seen a few times. Its antigen is not identified. Unique molecular identifiers were attached to individual cDNA molecules within the library. MiXCR, applied by TCRdb to the RACE reads, yields one record per CDR3 protein. The table has about 360,000 distinct CDR3 sequences, more than 4.5% seen once; the top ten hold 2% to 2.5%. Study outcomes and limitations: PT1 expanded TCR counts and patch test score were linked, and their correlation was positive.

Time point reported: patch test 1, 2 weeks after DPC sensitization. The treatment is: therapeutic diphenylcyclopropenone sensitization with weekly scalp DPC. With V trimmed by 0 bases and J by 2 bases, 5 bases remained unmatched. The V gene's germline CDR1 is MNHEY and CDR2 SVGAGI. This CDR3 has 16 amino acids. The receptor was derived from a woman aged 45-60 years with alopecia areata. Some clones in this sample may be carry-over from other donors' samples. The sequences come from whole blood, collected in connection with sensitization to the hapten diphenylcyclopropenone (DPC). This chain uses TRBV6-5 with TRBJ2-7; 9 bases map to TRBD2. Here the CDR3 reads CASSYSAAGGPYEQYF. In DNA form, the CDR3 reads TGTGCCAGCAGTTACTCGGCAGCGGGGGGACCCTACGAGCAGTACTTC.